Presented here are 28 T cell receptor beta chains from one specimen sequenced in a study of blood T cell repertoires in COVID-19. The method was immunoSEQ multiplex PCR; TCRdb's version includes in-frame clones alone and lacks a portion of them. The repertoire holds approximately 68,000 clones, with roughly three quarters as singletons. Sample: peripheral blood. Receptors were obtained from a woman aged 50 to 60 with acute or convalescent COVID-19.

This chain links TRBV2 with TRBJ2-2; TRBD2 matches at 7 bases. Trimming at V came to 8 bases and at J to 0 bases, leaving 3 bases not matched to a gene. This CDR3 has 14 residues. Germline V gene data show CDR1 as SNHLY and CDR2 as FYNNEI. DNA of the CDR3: TGTGCCAGCCGACTAGCTCCGAACACCGGGGAGCTGTTTTTT. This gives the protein CASRLAPNTGELFF.

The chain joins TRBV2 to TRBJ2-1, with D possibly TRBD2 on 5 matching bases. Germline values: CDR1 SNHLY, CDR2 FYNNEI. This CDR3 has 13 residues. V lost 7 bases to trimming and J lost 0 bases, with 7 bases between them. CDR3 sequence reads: CASTGSSYNEQFF. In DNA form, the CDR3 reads TGTGCCAGCACGGGGAGCTCCTACAATGAGCAGTTCTTC.

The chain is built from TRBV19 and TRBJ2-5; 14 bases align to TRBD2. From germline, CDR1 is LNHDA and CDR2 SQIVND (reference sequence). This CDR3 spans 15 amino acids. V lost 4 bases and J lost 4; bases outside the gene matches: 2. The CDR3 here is CASSRGLAGVETQYF. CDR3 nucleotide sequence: TGTGCCAGTAGTAGGGGACTAGCGGGAGTAGAGACCCAGTACTTC.

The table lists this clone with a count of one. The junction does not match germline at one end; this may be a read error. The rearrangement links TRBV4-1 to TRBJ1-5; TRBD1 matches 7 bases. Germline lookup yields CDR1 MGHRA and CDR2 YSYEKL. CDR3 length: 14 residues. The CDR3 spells CASSQDGTVQAQHF. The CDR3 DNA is TGCGCCAGCAGCCAAGATGGGACAGTTCAGGCCCAGCATTTT.

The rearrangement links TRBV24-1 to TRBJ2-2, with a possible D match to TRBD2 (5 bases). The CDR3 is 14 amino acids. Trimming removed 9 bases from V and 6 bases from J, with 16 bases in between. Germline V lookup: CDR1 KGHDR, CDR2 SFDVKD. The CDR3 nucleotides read TGTGCCACCCCCCCAACGGGAAGCGCCGGGGAGCTGTTTTTT. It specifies CATPPTGSAGELFF.

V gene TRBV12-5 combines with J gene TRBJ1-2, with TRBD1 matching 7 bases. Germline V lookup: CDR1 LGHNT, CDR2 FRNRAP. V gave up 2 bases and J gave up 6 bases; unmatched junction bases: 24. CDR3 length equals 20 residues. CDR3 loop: CASGLPPTGPIPRSMHGYTF. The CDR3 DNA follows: TGTGCTAGTGGTTTGCCCCCGACAGGGCCCATACCACGCTCAATGCATGGCTACACCTTC.

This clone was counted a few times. DNA for the CDR3: TGTGCCAGCAGGGGGGGACTAGCGGTGTCCTACGAGCAGTACTTC. Its protein product is CASRGGLAVSYEQYF. V and J are TRBV27 and TRBJ2-7, with TRBD2 matching 11 bases. The CDR3 covers 15 residues. V was clipped by 6 bases and J by 1 base; unmatched bases: 5. Germline CDR1 MNHEY, CDR2 SMNVEV (reference sequence).

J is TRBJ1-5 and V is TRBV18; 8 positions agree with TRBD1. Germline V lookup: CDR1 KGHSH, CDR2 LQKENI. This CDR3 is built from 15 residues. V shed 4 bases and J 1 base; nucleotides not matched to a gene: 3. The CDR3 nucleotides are TGTGCCAGCTCACGACGGACAGGGAGCAATCAGCCCCAGCATTTT. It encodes CASSRRTGSNQPQHF.

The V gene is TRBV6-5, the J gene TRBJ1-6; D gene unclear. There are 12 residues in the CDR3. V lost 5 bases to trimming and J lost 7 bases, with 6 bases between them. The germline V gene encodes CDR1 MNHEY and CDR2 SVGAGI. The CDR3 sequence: CASSRLNSPLHF. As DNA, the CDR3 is TGTGCCAGCAGTCGACTAAATTCACCCCTCCACTTT.

DNA of the CDR3: TGTGCCAGCAGCCTCGGTCCCTACCAGGCAGGGAAGAGAGTTGGGAATGAAAAACTGTTTTTT. Protein sequence: CASSLGPYQAGKRVGNEKLFF. V is TRBV14 and J is TRBJ1-4, with D perhaps TRBD1 (5 bases). Germline loops: CDR1 SGHDN, CDR2 FVKESK. The V and J ends lost 4 bases and 5 bases respectively, with 32 bases between them. The CDR3 has 21 residues.

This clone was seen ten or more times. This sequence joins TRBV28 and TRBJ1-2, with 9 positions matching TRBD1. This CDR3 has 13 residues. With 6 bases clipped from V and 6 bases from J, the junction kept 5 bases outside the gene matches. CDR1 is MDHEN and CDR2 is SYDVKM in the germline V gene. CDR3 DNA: TGTGCCAGCAGGAAACAGGGGGCGGATGGCTACACCTTC. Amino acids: CASRKQGADGYTF.

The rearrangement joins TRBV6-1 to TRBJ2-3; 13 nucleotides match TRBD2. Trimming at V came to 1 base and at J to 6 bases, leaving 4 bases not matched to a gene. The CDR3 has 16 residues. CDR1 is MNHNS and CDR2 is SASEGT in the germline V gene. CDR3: CASSEGALAGGDTQYF. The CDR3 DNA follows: TGTGCCAGCAGTGAAGGGGCACTAGCGGGGGGGGATACGCAGTATTTT.

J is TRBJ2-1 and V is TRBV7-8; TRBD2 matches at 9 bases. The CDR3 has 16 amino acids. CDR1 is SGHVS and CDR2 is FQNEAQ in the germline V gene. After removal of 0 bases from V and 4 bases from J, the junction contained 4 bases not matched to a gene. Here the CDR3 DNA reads TGTGCCAGCAGCTTAGCGGCTAGCGGGGTTTACAATGAGCAGTTCTTC. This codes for CASSLAASGVYNEQFF.

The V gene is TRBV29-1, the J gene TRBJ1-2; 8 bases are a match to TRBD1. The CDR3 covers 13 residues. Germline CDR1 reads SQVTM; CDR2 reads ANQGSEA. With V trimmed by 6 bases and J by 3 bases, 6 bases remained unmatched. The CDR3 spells CSVSGGFDYGYTF. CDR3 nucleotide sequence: TGCAGCGTCTCAGGGGGCTTTGACTATGGCTACACCTTC. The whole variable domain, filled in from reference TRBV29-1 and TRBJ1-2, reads SAVISQKPSRDICQRGTSLTIQCQVDSQVTMMFWYRQQPGQSLTLIATANQGSEATYESGFVIDKFPISRPNLTFSTLTVSNMSPEDSSIYLCSVSGGFDYGYTFGSGTRLTVV.

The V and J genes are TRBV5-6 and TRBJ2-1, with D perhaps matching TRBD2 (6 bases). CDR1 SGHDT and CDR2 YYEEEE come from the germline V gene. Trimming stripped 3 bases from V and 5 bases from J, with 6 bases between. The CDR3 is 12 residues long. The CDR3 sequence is CASSWGDNEQFF. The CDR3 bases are TGTGCCAGCAGCTGGGGGGACAATGAGCAGTTCTTC.

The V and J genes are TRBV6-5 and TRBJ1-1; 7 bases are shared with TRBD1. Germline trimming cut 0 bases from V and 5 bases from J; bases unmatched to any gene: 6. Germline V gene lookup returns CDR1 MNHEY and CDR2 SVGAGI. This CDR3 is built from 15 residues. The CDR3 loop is CASSYSPTGRTEAFF. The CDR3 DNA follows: TGTGCCAGCAGTTACTCCCCGACAGGGAGGACTGAAGCTTTCTTT.

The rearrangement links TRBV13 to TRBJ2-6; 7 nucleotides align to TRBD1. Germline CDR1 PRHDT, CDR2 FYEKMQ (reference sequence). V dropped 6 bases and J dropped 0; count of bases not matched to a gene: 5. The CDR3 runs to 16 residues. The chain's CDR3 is CASSPDRFSGANVLTF. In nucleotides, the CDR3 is TGTGCCAGCAGTCCGGACAGGTTCTCTGGGGCCAACGTCCTGACTTTC.

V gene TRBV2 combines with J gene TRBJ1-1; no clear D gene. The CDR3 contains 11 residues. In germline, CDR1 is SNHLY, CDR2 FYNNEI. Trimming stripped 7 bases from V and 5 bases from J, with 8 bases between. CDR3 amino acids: CASNPGTEAFF. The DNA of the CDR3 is TGTGCCAGCAATCCGGGTACTGAAGCTTTCTTT.

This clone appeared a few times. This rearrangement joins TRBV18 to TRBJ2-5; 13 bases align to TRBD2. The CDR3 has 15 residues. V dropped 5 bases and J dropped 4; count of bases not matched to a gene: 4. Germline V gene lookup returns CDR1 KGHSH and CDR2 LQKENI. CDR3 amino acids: CASSSRTSGGETQYF. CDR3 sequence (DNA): TGTGCCAGCTCATCCCGGACTAGCGGGGGAGAGACCCAGTACTTC.

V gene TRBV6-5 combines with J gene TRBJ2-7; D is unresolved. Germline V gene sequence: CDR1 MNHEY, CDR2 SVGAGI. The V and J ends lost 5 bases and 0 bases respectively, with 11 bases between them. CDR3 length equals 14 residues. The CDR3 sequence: CASSPGLFSYEQYF. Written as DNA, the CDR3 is TGTGCCAGCAGTCCTGGGCTATTCTCCTACGAGCAGTACTTC.

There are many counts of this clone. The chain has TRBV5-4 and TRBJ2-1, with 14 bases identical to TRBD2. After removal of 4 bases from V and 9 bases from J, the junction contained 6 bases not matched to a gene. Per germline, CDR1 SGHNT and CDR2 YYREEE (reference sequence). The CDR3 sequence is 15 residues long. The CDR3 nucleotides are TGTGCCAGCAGCCCAGGACTAGCGGGAGGATTTGAGCAGTTCTTC. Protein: CASSPGLAGGFEQFF.

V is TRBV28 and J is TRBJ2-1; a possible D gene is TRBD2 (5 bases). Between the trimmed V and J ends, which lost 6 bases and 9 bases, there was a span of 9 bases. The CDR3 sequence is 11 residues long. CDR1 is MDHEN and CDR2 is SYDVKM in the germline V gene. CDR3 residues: CASRYRGEQFF. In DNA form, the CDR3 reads TGTGCCAGCAGGTACCGGGGTGAGCAGTTCTTC. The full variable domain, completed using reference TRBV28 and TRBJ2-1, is DVKVTQSSRYLVKRTGEKVFLECVQDMDHENMFWYRQDPGLGLRLIYFSYDVKMKEKGDIPEGYSVSREKKERFSLILESASTNQTSMYLCASRYRGEQFFGPGTRLTVL.

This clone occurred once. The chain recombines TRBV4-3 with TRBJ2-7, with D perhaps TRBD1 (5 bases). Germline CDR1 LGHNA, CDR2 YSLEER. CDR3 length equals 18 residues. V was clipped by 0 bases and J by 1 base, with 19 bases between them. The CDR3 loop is CASSQDLVPGMGSYEQYF. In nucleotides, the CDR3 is TGCGCCAGCAGCCAAGATCTTGTTCCAGGGATGGGGTCCTACGAGCAGTACTTC.

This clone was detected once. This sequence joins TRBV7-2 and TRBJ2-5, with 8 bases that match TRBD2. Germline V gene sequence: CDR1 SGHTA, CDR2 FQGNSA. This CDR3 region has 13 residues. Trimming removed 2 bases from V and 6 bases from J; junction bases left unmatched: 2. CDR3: CASSLSGSKTQYF. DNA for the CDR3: TGTGCCAGCAGCTTAAGCGGGAGCAAGACCCAGTACTTC.

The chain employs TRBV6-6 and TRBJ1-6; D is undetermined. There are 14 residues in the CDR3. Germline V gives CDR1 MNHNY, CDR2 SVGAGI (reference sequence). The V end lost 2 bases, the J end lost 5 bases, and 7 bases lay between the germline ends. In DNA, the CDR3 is TGTGCCAGCAGTTACATGGAGGATAATTCACCCCTCCACTTT. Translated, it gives CASSYMEDNSPLHF.

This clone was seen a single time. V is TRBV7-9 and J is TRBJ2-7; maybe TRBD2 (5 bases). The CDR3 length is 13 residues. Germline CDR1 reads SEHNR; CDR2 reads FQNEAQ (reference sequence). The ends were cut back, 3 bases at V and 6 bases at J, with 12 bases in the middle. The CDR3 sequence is CASSLTERGEQYF. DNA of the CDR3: TGTGCCAGCAGCTTGACTGAACGGGGCGAGCAGTACTTC.

Here the CDR3 reads CATSDYGKGGHNEQFF. In DNA form, the CDR3 reads TGTGCCACCAGTGATTACGGGAAGGGTGGCCACAATGAGCAGTTCTTC. This rearrangement joins TRBV24-1 to TRBJ2-1; a weak D match, TRBD2 (5 bases). The V end lost 2 bases, the J end lost 5 bases, and 15 bases lay between the germline ends. CDR3 length: 16 amino acids. CDR1 KGHDR and CDR2 SFDVKD come from the germline V gene.

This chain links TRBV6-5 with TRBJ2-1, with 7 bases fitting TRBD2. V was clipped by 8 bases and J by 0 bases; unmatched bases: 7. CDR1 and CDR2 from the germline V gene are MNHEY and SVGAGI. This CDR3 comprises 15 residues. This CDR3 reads CASGLAVNSYNEQFF. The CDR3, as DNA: TGTGCCAGCGGCCTAGCGGTAAACTCCTACAATGAGCAGTTCTTC.